The present entry profiles one TCR beta chain with its context. As yet, its antigen is unknown. Trimming cost V 2 bases and J 10 bases; bases outside gene matches: 3. The CDR3 loop spans 14 amino acids. The germline CDR1 and CDR2 sequences are MNHEY and SVGAGI. The data were taken from a study of shared clonotypes between healthy human individuals. Broader study findings: Blood was the only sampled material, and tissue repertoires likely differ.

Template for every sorted-subset replicate PCR totaled about 0.2 ug DNA, 25,000 to 35,000 T cell genomes. The protocol was immunoSEQ multiplex PCR, while the TCRdb copy is restricted to in-frame clones and leaves out a portion. Of some 2.1 million clones in the sample, less than 95% were seen once. CD45RO-negative, CCR7-selected cells formed the naive CD8 fraction, which excluded terminally differentiated effector memory CD45RA+ cells. The sequence was obtained from a man younger than 35 in good health. The rearrangement links TRBV6-5 to TRBJ2-1, with TRBD1 matching 12 bases. Sequencing was performed on naive CD8+ T cells sorted from blood. CDR3 protein: CASSYGTGGMEQFF. The CDR3 nucleotides read TGTGCCAGCAGTTACGGGACAGGGGGCATGGAGCAGTTCTTC.